This T cell receptor (beta chain) was captured by sequencing in a study of T-cell reconstitution after alpha-beta-depleted transplantation in children. Unique molecular identifiers were built into the TCRbeta library. TCRdb reanalysed the PCR reads using MiXCR and keeps one entry per CDR3 protein. The sample lists approximately 190,000 distinct CDR3 sequences, 8.4% occurring once. This clonotype came up a few times. Its target is not known. The germline V gene has CDR1 SGHTA and CDR2 FQGNSA. V dropped 5 bases and J dropped 6 bases, with 12 bases sitting between them. The CDR3 runs to 13 residues. Findings and caveats of the study: Recipient T cells and thymic progenitors that survived were the source of the high TCRbeta diversity seen at day 60 in some patients. In patients about two months after transplant, alpha-beta T cells reportedly arose from several hundred expanded graft clones.

V gene TRBV7-2 combines with J gene TRBJ2-3, with D uncertain. The source is a male patient between 2 and 15 years old who had a stem cell transplant for acute myeloid leukemia, so the T cells may come from the graft donor. The source was PBMCs, mostly from graft donor cells, collected 360 days after TCRalphabeta/CD19-depleted stem cell transplant. For the CDR3, the DNA is TGTGCCAGCAGCCCCCCGGTGGAGGATACGCAGTATTTT. Protein: CASSPPVEDTQYF. The whole variable domain, remainder taken from reference TRBV7-2 and TRBJ2-3, is GAGVSQSPSNKVTEKGKDVELRCDPISGHTALYWYRQSLGQGLEFLIYFQGNSAPDKSGLPSDRFSAERTGGSVSTLTIQRTQQEDSAVYLCASSPPVEDTQYFGPGTRLTVL.